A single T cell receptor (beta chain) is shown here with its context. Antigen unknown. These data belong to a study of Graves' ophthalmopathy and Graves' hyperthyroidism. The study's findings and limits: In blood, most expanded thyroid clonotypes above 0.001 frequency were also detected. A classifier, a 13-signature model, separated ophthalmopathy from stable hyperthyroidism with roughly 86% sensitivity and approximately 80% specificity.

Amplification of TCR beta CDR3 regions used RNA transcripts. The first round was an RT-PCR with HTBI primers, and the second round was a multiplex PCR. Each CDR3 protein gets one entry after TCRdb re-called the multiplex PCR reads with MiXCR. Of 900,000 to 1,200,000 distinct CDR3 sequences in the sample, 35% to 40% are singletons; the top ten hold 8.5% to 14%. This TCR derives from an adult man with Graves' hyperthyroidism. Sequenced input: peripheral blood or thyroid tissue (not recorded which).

CDR3 coding DNA: TGCAGCGTTGATCCTAGCGGGAGTGACACAGATACGCAGTATTTT. Amino acid sequence: CSVDPSGSDTDTQYF. This sequence joins TRBV29-1 and TRBJ2-3, with 10 positions matching TRBD2. This CDR3 is built from 15 residues. Germline V lookup: CDR1 SQVTM, CDR2 ANQGSEA. Trimming cost V 3 bases and J 2 bases; bases outside gene matches: 5.